The rows below give T cell receptor beta chains drawn from one sample of a study of T cells expressing NK-cell markers. After re-calling the 5' RACE reads, TCRdb lists one entry per CDR3 protein, DNA absent. Here the sample table reports approximately 420,000 distinct CDR3 sequences. Source material: blood T cells: a sorted CD56 or NKG2C T cell subset, CD4+ or CD8+ T cells, or bulk PBMC T cells (not recorded which). Receptor source: a woman aged 50 to 60 in good health. Both conserved end residues are part of each CDR3.

j_gene | len | v_gene | CDR3aa
TRBJ2-1 | 16 | TRBV5-1 | CASSFLTDGSYNEQFF
TRBJ2-1 | 16 | TRBV12-3/TRBV12-4 | CASSFKGLAGYNEQFF
TRBJ2-2 | 16 | TRBV4-1 | CASSHPRAVNTGELFF
TRBJ1-1 | 13 | TRBV7-8 | CATLEGANTEAFF
TRBJ2-1 | 19 | TRBV6-2/TRBV6-3 | CASSMTVGSGILGGNEQFF
TRBJ2-7 | 11 | TRBV5-6 | CASSLSDEQYF
TRBJ2-5 | 13 | TRBV20-1 | CSASAGGSETQYF
TRBJ2-3 | 15 | TRBV20-1 | CSARSGVAILDTQYF
TRBJ1-3 | 15 | TRBV10-3 | CAISDSGGGGNTIYF
TRBJ2-3 | 15 | TRBV7-9 | CASSLNRQGADTQYF
TRBJ1-5 | 13 | TRBV28 | CASSGTGGRPQHF
TRBJ2-7 | 11 | TRBV11-2 | CASSFSGEQYF
TRBJ2-1 | 13 | TRBV2 | CASSHVLENEQFF
TRBJ2-1 | 16 | TRBV24-1 | CATSLSPSGDYNEQFF
TRBJ2-5 | 13 | TRBV29-1 | CSVRSGTGETQYF
TRBJ2-5 | 12 | TRBV15 | CATSGLRETQYF
TRBJ1-5 | 16 | TRBV20-1 | CSASENKGAGNQPQHF
TRBJ2-1 | 13 | TRBV12-3/TRBV12-4 | CASRRGVWDEQFF
TRBJ2-7 | 14 | TRBV28 | CASRGQGAPYEQYF
TRBJ2-1 | 14 | TRBV29-1 | CSVAGRTNYNEQFF
TRBJ2-1 | 13 | TRBV15 | CATRLNINNEQFF
TRBJ2-3 | 15 | TRBV28 | CASSPRLAGKDTQYF
TRBJ2-1 | 13 | TRBV29-1 | CSVEDPQGAEQFF
TRBJ2-1 | 15 | TRBV5-6 | CASSLASGKFNEQFF
TRBJ2-4 | 15 | TRBV11-2 | CASSSLLQSKNIQYF
TRBJ1-5 | 13 | TRBV4-2 | CASSQGLGQPQHF
TRBJ1-5 | 16 | TRBV10-2 | CASTAGGGSGGQPQHF
TRBJ2-7 | 13 | TRBV15 | CATSRGTFYEQYF
TRBJ2-1 | 11 | TRBV19 | CASSQESGLFF
TRBJ2-5 | 15 | TRBV12-3/TRBV12-4 | CASSSRGTGLETQYF
TRBJ2-1 | 13 | TRBV12-3/TRBV12-4 | CASSHTMWYEQFF
TRBJ2-3 | 14 | TRBV21-1 | CASSLKARRDTQYF
TRBJ2-3 | 17 | TRBV7-2 | CASSLRSPGLLGDTQYF
TRBJ1-1 | 13 | TRBV20-1 | CSAAFSGNTEAFF
TRBJ2-7 | 14 | TRBV4-1 | CASSQDLATYEQYF